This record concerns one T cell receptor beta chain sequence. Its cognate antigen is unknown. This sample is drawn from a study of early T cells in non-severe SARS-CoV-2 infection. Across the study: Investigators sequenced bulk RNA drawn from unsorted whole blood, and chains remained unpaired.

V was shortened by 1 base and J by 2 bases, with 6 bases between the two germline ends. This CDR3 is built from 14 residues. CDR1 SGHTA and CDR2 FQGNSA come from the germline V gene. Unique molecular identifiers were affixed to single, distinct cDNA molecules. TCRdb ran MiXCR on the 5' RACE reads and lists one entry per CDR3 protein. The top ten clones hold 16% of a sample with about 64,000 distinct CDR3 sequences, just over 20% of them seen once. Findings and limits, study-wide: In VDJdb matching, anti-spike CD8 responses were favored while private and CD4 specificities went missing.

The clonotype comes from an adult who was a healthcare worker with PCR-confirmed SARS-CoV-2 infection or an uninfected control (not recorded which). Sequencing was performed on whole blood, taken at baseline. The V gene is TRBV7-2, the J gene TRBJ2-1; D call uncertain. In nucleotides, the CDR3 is TGTGCCAGCAGCTTAGGCCCCGCCTACAATGAGCAGTTCTTC. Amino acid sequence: CASSLGPAYNEQFF.